This entry describes one T cell receptor beta chain. Its specificity is not known. Repertoires were generated with immunoSEQ multiplex PCR, while TCRdb's copy carries only in-frame clones and drops some. This repertoire shows tens of thousands of clones, about nine tenths found once; its top ten account for less than 6%. Germline loops: CDR1 SGHRS, CDR2 YFSETQ. The CDR3 sequence is 18 residues long. J was trimmed by 4 bases and V by 3 bases; bases with no gene match: 9. This specimen belongs to a study of T cell responses to AZD1222 COVID-19 vaccine. General study points: Dominant CD4 TCR responses targeted spike regions 160-218 and 743-854.

The gene calls are TRBV5-1 and TRBJ2-1; 14 nucleotides line up with TRBD2. This clonotype originated in an adult who received the AZD1222 COVID-19 vaccine. This specimen was peripheral blood, taken 28 days after the second AZD1222 dose. In nucleotides, the CDR3 is TGCGCCAGCAGCTCAGGACTAGCGGGGGGCCCCCAATACAATGAGCAGTTCTTC. It encodes CASSSGLAGGPQYNEQFF.